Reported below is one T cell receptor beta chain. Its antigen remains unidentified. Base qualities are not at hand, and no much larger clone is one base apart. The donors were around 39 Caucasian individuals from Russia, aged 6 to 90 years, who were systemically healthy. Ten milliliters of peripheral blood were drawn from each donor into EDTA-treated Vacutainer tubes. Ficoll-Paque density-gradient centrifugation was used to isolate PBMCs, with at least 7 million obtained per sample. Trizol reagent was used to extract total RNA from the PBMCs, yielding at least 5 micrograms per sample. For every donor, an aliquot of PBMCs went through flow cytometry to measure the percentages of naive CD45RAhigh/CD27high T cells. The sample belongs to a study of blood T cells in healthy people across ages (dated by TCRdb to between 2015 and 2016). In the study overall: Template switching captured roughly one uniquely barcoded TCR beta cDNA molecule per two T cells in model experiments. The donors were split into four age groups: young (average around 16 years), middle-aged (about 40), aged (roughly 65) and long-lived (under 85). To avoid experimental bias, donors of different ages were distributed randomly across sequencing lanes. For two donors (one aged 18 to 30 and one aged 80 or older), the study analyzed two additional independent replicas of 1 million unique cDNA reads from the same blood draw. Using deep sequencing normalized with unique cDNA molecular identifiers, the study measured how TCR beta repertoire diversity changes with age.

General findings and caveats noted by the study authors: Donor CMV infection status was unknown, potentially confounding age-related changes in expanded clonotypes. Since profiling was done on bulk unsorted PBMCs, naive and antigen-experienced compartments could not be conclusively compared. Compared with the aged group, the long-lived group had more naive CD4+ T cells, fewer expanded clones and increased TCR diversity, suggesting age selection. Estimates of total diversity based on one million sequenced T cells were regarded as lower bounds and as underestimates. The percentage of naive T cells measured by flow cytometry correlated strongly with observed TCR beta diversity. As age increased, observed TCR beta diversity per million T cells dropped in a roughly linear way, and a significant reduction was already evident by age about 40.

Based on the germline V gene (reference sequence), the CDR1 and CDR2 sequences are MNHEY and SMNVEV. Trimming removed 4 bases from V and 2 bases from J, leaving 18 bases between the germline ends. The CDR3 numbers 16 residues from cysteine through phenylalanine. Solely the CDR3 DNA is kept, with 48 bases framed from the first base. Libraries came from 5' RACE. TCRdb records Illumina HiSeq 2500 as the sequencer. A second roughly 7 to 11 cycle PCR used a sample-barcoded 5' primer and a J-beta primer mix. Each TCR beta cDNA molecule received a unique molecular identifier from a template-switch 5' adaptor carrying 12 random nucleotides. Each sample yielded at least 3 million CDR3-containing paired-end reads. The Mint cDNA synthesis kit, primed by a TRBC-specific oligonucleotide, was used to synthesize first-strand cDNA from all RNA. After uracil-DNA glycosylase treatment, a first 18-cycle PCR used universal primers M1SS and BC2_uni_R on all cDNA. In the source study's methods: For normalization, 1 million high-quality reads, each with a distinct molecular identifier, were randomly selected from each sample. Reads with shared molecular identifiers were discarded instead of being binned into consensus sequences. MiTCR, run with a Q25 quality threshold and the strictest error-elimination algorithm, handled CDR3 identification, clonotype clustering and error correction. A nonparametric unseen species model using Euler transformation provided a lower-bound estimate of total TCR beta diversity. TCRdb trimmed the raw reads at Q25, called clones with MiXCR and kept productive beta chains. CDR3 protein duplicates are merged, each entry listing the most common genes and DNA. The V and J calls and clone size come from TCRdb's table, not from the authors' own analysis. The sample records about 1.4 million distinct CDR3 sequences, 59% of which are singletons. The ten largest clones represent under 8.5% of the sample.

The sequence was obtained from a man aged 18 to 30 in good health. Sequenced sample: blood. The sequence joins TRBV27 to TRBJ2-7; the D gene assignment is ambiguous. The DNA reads TGTGCCAGCAGTTCCTTGTATAGGACCGGTCCCTACGAGCAGTACTTC. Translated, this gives CASSSLYRTGPYEQYF.